Listed below are T cell receptor beta chains from one sample, sequenced in a study of shared clonotypes between healthy human individuals. Libraries were prepared by immunoSEQ multiplex PCR; TCRdb keeps only in-frame clonotypes and omits some of them. This repertoire shows about 960,000 clones, 60% to 85% found once; its top ten account for approximately 1.5%. The sequencing sample was made of memory CD4+ T cells sorted from blood. The receptors derive from a man aged 18-30 years in good health. CDR3s include the opening cysteine and the closing phenylalanine or tryptophan.

V: TRBV7-9; CDR3: CASSSQGAGASEQFF
V: TRBV9; CDR3: CASSVLSSTEAFF
V: TRBV28; CDR3: CASSLRDNYGYTF
V: TRBV5-6; CDR3: CASSWGVNQPQHF
V: TRBV2; CDR3: CASRGGGTDTQYF
V: TRBV19; CDR3: CASTVGQAKSPLHF
V: TRBV7-2; CDR3: CASSLDGTDQETQYF
V: TRBV6-1; CDR3: CASSERIAGGSYEQYF
V: TRBV9; CDR3: CASSVAPWGHTDTQYF
V: TRBV6-5; CDR3: CASSGGYEQYF
V: TRBV5-1; CDR3: CASSPNPGSQETQYF
V: TRBV27; CDR3: CASSLSRGIYEQYF
V: TRBV9; CDR3: CASSVGLSAGTDTQYF
V: TRBV7-9; CDR3: CASSSGRGAYNEQFF
V: TRBV7-7; CDR3: CASSLALAGYNEQFF
V: TRBV7-3; CDR3: CASSSSGVGETQYF
V: TRBV7-2; CDR3: CASSLEGMAYYEQYF
V: TRBV11-3; CDR3: CASSYGQAYEQYF
V: TRBV6-5; CDR3: CASSPSGREGTEAFF
V: TRBV6-5; CDR3: CASSYPGANTEAFF
V: TRBV6-6; CDR3: CAGKGQYNEQFF
V: TRBV7-9; CDR3: CASSLGTVLAGVREQYF
V: TRBV6-6; CDR3: CASSSSETQYF
V: TRBV5-4; CDR3: CASSLPTGGIVNTEAFF
V: TRBV10-2; CDR3: CASSASSGGYEQYF
V: TRBV5-1; CDR3: CASRAGTDSNQPQHF
V: TRBV7-8; CDR3: CASSFQTKRETQYF
V: TRBV6-1; CDR3: CASSLLGGNTEAFF
V: TRBV12-5; CDR3: CASGLSGGTDTQYF
V: TRBV27; CDR3: CASSLQGGADTGELFF
V: TRBV5-1; CDR3: CASSLGTGHTEAFF
V: TRBV5-1; CDR3: CASTKDRGLGELFF
V: TRBV6-1; CDR3: CASSPTSGGPREQYF
V: TRBV5-1; CDR3: CASSLSGGAEDTQYF
V: TRBV7-2; CDR3: CASSTGLGPGELFF
V: TRBV5-1; CDR3: CASSAGDRGVETQYF
V: TRBV27; CDR3: CASSLTSGSLYEQYF
V: TRBV7-2; CDR3: CASSRGTEAFF
V: TRBV20-1; CDR3: CSARTADTQYF
V: TRBV28; CDR3: CASSLNAYRARTKLLNSPLHF
V: TRBV5-1; CDR3: CASRSRKSGDTDTQYF
V: TRBV18; CDR3: CASSPGQRYEQYF
V: TRBV19; CDR3: CASKPGQNTEAFF
V: TRBV30; CDR3: CAWNVPGRVSNQPQHF
V: TRBV27; CDR3: CASSLKPGSGNTIYF
V: TRBV25-1; CDR3: CASRPIGESGYTF
V: TRBV28; CDR3: CASSYAGVGYGYTF
V: TRBV4-3; CDR3: CASSYRAGGQGDTQYF
V: TRBV27; CDR3: CASSFQGSNQPQHF
V: TRBV28; CDR3: CASSLGGKAYEQYF
V: TRBV19; CDR3: CASSRGPSYEQYF
V: TRBV11-2; CDR3: CASSLNGAGNGYTF
V: TRBV6-1; CDR3: CASSGLMGGIKPEAFF
V: TRBV19; CDR3: CASSIVGSGNTIYF
V: TRBV19; CDR3: CASYGRDSGTGAEAFF